Each of the 20 T cell receptor beta chains below was sequenced from the same sample in a study of shared clonotypes between healthy human individuals. CD45RO-negative, CCR7-positively selected cells formed the naive CD8 fraction, excluding terminally differentiated effector memory CD45RA+ cells. Profiled with immunoSEQ multiplex PCR; TCRdb holds only in-frame clones, not every one. The sample carries around 1.9 million clones, 80% to 95% recorded once. What was sequenced was naive CD8+ T cells from PBMCs. The origin of the receptors is a man younger than 35 in good health. Some clones in this sample may be carry-over from other donors' samples.

J is TRBJ1-1 and V is TRBV12-5, with D hard to call. Trimming cost V 4 bases and J 5 bases, with 23 bases left between them. The CDR3 spans 17 residues. Looked up from germline, CDR1 is LGHNT and CDR2 is FRNRAP. DNA for the CDR3: TGTGCTAGTGGTTCCCTCTGCCGTGGCCTGGGTGAAACTGAAGCTTTCTTT. Its translation is CASGSLCRGLGETEAFF.

The chain recombines TRBV11-2 with TRBJ2-7; 14 nucleotides agree with TRBD2. In germline, CDR1 is SGHAT, CDR2 FQNNGV. J lost 2 bases, V lost 5 bases, and 2 bases had no gene match. CDR3 length: 15 amino acids. In DNA, the CDR3 is TGTGCCAGCAGCCTGACTAGCGGGAGGGCCTACGAGCAGTACTTC. Translating it yields CASSLTSGRAYEQYF.

The V and J genes are TRBV6-5 and TRBJ2-2; TRBD2 agrees at 7 bases. CDR1 is MNHEY, CDR2 SVGAGI, per germline. CDR3 length equals 14 residues. Trimming cost V 7 bases and J 5 bases; bases outside gene matches: 7. DNA for the CDR3: TGTGCCAGCAAGTCGAGGGAGGGGACCGGGGAGCTGTTTTTT. As protein: CASKSREGTGELFF.

The gene calls are TRBV7-9 and TRBJ1-2, with D perhaps matching TRBD1 (6 bases). The germline gives CDR1 SEHNR, CDR2 FQNEAQ (reference sequence). The CDR3 is made up of 16 amino acids. Trimming shortened V by 5 bases and J by 4 bases, and 20 bases separated the two germline ends. The CDR3 DNA reads TGTGCCAGCAGCCAGGACAGAAATCCGGGGGTCTATGGCTACACCTTC. Protein product: CASSQDRNPGVYGYTF.

Concerning this clone: A read error may produce the germline difference seen at one junction end. V gene TRBV25-1 combines with J gene TRBJ2-7; D could derive from TRBD1 or TRBD2 (6 bases each). Germline-derived CDR1 and CDR2 are MGHDK and SYGVNS. CDR3 size: 13 residues. DNA for the CDR3: TGTGCCAGCAGTGAATGGGGGGCCCTCGAGCGGATCTTC. Translating it yields CASSEWGALERIF.

The chain is built from TRBV27 and TRBJ2-7, with D uncertain. Germline-derived CDR1 and CDR2 are MNHEY and SMNVEV (reference sequence). The CDR3 runs 14 residues. Deletions cut 2 bases from V and 2 bases from J, with 10 bases between. DNA for the CDR3: TGTGCCAGCAGTTTAAACAAACGGCCCTACGAGCAGTACTTC. Its translation is CASSLNKRPYEQYF.

V usage is TRBV27 and J usage is TRBJ1-1; possibly TRBD1 for D (5 bases). The CDR3 has 13 amino acids. Trimming took off 1 base at V and 10 bases at J, with 13 bases between the two ends. CDR1 is MNHEY, CDR2 SMNVEV, per germline (reference sequence). CDR3 DNA sequence: TGTGCCAGCAGTTTATTGGGACCGCATTCAGCTTTCTTT. This encodes CASSLLGPHSAFF.

The V and J genes are TRBV7-2 and TRBJ1-1; D unresolved. The germline V gene encodes CDR1 SGHTA and CDR2 FQGNSA. V shed 4 bases and J shed 8 bases, with 8 bases lying between them. The CDR3 is 11 amino acids. CDR3 sequence: CASSSHPEAFF. In nucleotides, the CDR3 is TGTGCCAGCAGCTCGCATCCAGAAGCTTTCTTT. The whole variable domain, filled in from reference TRBV7-2 and TRBJ1-1, reads GAGVSQSPSNKVTEKGKDVELRCDPISGHTALYWYRQSLGQGLEFLIYFQGNSAPDKSGLPSDRFSAERTGGSVSTLTIQRTQQEDSAVYLCASSSHPEAFFGQGTRLTVV.

The J gene is TRBJ2-1, the V gene TRBV27, with D perhaps TRBD1 (6 bases). Germline values: CDR1 MNHEY, CDR2 SMNVEV (reference sequence). CDR3 length: 14 residues. Trimming left V 4 bases short and J 4 bases short, with 11 bases between. The CDR3 bases are TGTGCCAGCAGTTCACCCGACAGGTACAATGAGCAGTTCTTC. This codes for CASSSPDRYNEQFF.

Remarks on this clone: The same CDR3 is also encoded by other DNA sequences in this sample. V gene TRBV19 combines with J gene TRBJ1-1, with a tentative D call TRBD1 (5 bases). The germline V gene has CDR1 LNHDA and CDR2 SQIVND (reference sequence). V shed 1 base and J shed 4 bases, with 10 bases lying between them. This CDR3 has 14 residues. The CDR3 protein is CASSIGRGGTEAFF. The CDR3, as DNA: TGTGCCAGTAGTATAGGCCGCGGGGGCACTGAAGCTTTCTTT.

The CDR3 DNA reads TGTGCCACCCCCGGGACAGGGTTTCCCTCCTACGAGCAGTACTTC. It specifies CATPGTGFPSYEQYF. The genes are TRBV6-1 and TRBJ2-7; 9 positions agree with TRBD1. CDR1 and CDR2 (germline): MNHNS, SASEGT. The CDR3 is 15 amino acids. The ends lost 10 bases at V and 0 bases at J; junction bases unmatched: 10.

The genes are TRBV11-2 and TRBJ2-7, with TRBD2 identical over 9 bases. This CDR3 has 15 residues. Looked up from germline, CDR1 is SGHAT and CDR2 is FQNNGV. With V trimmed by 5 bases and J by 3 bases, 8 bases remained unmatched. The CDR3 region is CASSNSGSGVYEQYF. CDR3 coding DNA: TGTGCCAGCAGCAATAGCGGGAGTGGAGTCTACGAGCAGTACTTC.

The rearrangement uses TRBV28 and TRBJ2-7; 7 bases agree with TRBD1. Germline V gene lookup returns CDR1 MDHEN and CDR2 SYDVKM. V dropped 4 bases and J dropped 4; count of bases not matched to a gene: 10. The CDR3 sequence is 15 residues long. CDR3 in DNA: TGTGCCAGCAGTTCTCCGGGACAGTTCCTTTACGAGCAGTACTTC. Its protein is CASSSPGQFLYEQYF.

The chain recombines TRBV9 with TRBJ1-2; 9 nucleotides match TRBD1. Unmatched junction bases numbered 17, after V lost 4 bases and J lost 7 bases. Germline V gives CDR1 SGDLS, CDR2 YYNGEE. This CDR3 spans 17 amino acids. This CDR3 is CASSPSPGTGKVGGYTF. CDR3 DNA: TGTGCCAGCAGCCCAAGTCCCGGGACAGGGAAGGTCGGTGGCTACACCTTC.

With respect to this clone: Other nucleotide sequences from this sample produce the same CDR3. The gene calls are TRBV30 and TRBJ2-7; possible D gene TRBD1, 6 bases. Germline V gives CDR1 GTSNPN, CDR2 SVGIG (reference sequence). The V and J ends lost 0 bases and 2 bases respectively, with 8 bases between them. The CDR3 sequence is 13 residues long. In DNA, the CDR3 is TGTGCCTGGAGTGTCGGACAGACCTACGAGCAGTACTTC. This codes for CAWSVGQTYEQYF.

The gene calls are TRBV11-3 and TRBJ2-7; 9 nucleotides line up with TRBD2. Germline CDR1 is SGHNT and CDR2 is YENEEA. The V and J ends lost 3 bases and 5 bases, in that order; junction bases with no gene match: 17. This CDR3 comprises 18 residues. The CDR3 coding sequence is TGTGCCAGCAGCTTTGGGTGGGATGCTAGCGGGAAGGGCAACGAGCAGTACTTC. It specifies CASSFGWDASGKGNEQYF.

This chain joins TRBV7-9 and TRBJ2-7; D might be TRBD1 (6 bases). The germline V and J ends were trimmed by 5 bases and 7 bases, with 18 bases remaining between them. The V gene's germline CDR1 is SEHNR and CDR2 FQNEAQ (reference sequence). The CDR3 covers 14 residues. CDR3 DNA sequence: TGTGCCAGCAGCCCCAATTACAGGGCGGAGGAGCAGTACTTC. The encoded protein is CASSPNYRAEEQYF.

The chain has TRBV7-9 and TRBJ2-1; no reliable D call. V shed 1 base and J shed 6 bases, with 13 bases lying between them. Per germline, CDR1 SEHNR and CDR2 FQNEAQ (reference sequence). The CDR3 covers 15 residues. The CDR3 is CASSLEVRASNEQFF. Written as DNA, the CDR3 is TGTGCCAGCAGCTTAGAGGTCCGGGCTAGCAATGAGCAGTTCTTC.

The chain combines TRBV27 with TRBJ1-2; TRBD1 is a possible D gene (6 bases). V shed 4 bases and J shed 4 bases, with 13 bases lying between them. CDR3 size: 14 residues. Germline V lookup: CDR1 MNHEY, CDR2 SMNVEV (reference sequence). CDR3 sequence: CASSWGGAGYGYTF. The CDR3 DNA reads TGTGCCAGCAGTTGGGGGGGCGCAGGCTATGGCTACACCTTC.

This chain joins TRBV4-1 and TRBJ2-7; D not certain. Germline V gene sequence: CDR1 MGHRA, CDR2 YSYEKL. V shed 0 bases and J shed 3 bases, with 9 bases lying between them. The CDR3 totals 14 residues. The CDR3 DNA sequence: TGCGCCAGCAGCCAAGATCCGCGGAACTACGAGCAGTACTTC. Its protein product is CASSQDPRNYEQYF.